Listed below are T cell receptor beta chains from one sample, sequenced in a study of T cells in Graves' hyperthyroidism and ophthalmopathy. TCRdb reprocessed the multiplex PCR reads via MiXCR and lists one record per CDR3 protein. The table shows approximately 610,000 distinct CDR3 sequences, with around 15% occurring only once. What was sequenced was blood. These receptors came from a woman between 40 and 50 years old with Graves' ophthalmopathy. The CDR3 runs from the conserved cysteine through the conserved F or W. The D gene is left open where the match is weak. The size entry is marked missing in some rows and otherwise reads once, few, many or a size class.

NA	TRBV28	TRBJ2-7	few	CASSFGGPSKEQYF	TGTGCCAGCAGTTTCGGAGGGCCCTCAAAAGAGCAGTACTTC
NA	TRBV6-1	TRBJ1-1	many	CASRSAPGSLNTEAFF	TGTGCCAGCAGGTCGGCGCCGGGCAGCCTGAACACTGAAGCTTTCTTT
NA	TRBV15	TRBJ1-1	many	CATSRDRFLNTEAFF	TGTGCCACCAGCAGAGATCGCTTCTTGAACACTGAAGCTTTCTTT
NA	TRBV5-1	TRBJ2-7	few	CASSAPGQGFDEQYF	TGCGCCAGCAGCGCTCCAGGGCAGGGGTTCGACGAGCAGTACTTC
TRBD2	TRBV9	TRBJ2-2	many	CASKRSGGRDDTGELFF	TGTGCCAGCAAGCGTAGTGGCGGGAGGGATGACACCGGGGAGCTGTTTTTT
NA	TRBV6-1	TRBJ2-7	many	CASSDRGGKQYF	TGTGCCAGCAGCGACCGGGGTGGGAAGCAGTACTTC
NA	TRBV6-5	TRBJ2-1	many	CASSWDFRDNEQFF	TGTGCCAGCAGTTGGGATTTTAGGGACAATGAGCAGTTCTTC
NA	TRBV7-9	TRBJ2-5	many	CASSFGRGGKEETQYF	TGTGCCAGCAGCTTTGGAAGGGGGGGGAAGGAAGAGACCCAGTACTTC
NA	TRBV18	TRBJ2-7	many	CASSPPFSYEQYF	TGTGCCAGCTCACCACCTTTCAGCTACGAGCAGTACTTC
TRBD1	TRBV28	TRBJ2-7	many	CASSVTGNWYEQYF	TGTGCCAGCAGCGTGACAGGGAATTGGTACGAGCAGTACTTC
NA	TRBV4-3	TRBJ2-7	many	CASSQDHGRGYEQYF	TGCGCCAGCAGCCAAGATCATGGCAGGGGCTACGAGCAGTACTTC
NA	TRBV12-3/TRBV12-4	TRBJ2-7	many	CASSTFSLGSSYEQYF	TGTGCCAGCAGTACCTTTTCCCTGGGGAGCTCCTACGAGCAGTACTTC
TRBD1	TRBV6-2/TRBV6-3	TRBJ2-7	many	CASKKGQEAPYEQYF	TGTGCCAGTAAGAAGGGACAGGAGGCGCCGTACGAGCAGTACTTC
TRBD1	TRBV12-3/TRBV12-4	TRBJ1-6	few	CASSFVQGNSPLHF	TGTGCCAGCAGTTTTGTACAGGGGAATTCACCCCTCCACTTT
NA	TRBV30	TRBJ1-1	NA	CACIRAREVANTEAFF	TGTGCCTGTATACGGGCGAGGGAGGTAGCGAACACTGAAGCTTTCTTT
TRBD2	TRBV12-3/TRBV12-4	TRBJ2-7	many	CASSLPAGDREQYF	TGTGCCAGCAGTTTGCCAGCGGGAGACCGAGAGCAGTACTTC
NA	TRBV27	TRBJ2-7	few	CASSYRVAYEQYF	TGTGCCAGCAGTTACCGGGTCGCCTACGAGCAGTACTTC
TRBD2	TRBV6-5	TRBJ2-7	NA	CASSYNRGLAGDFEQYF	TGTGCCAGCAGTTACAACCGGGGACTAGCGGGAGACTTCGAGCAGTACTTC
NA	TRBV5-1	TRBJ2-2	once	CASSRGVNTGELFF	TGCGCCAGCAGTCGAGGGGTTAACACCGGGGAGCTGTTTTTT
TRBD2	TRBV20-1	TRBJ2-7	many	CSADGTSGYEQYF	TGCAGTGCGGATGGGACTAGCGGATACGAGCAGTACTTC
NA	TRBV19	TRBJ1-3	many	CASRVGAGNTIYF	TGTGCCAGTAGGGTGGGAGCTGGAAACACCATATATTTT
TRBD2	TRBV12-3/TRBV12-4	TRBJ2-2	NA	CASTLAGPNTGELFF	TGTGCCAGCACCCTAGCGGGGCCGAACACCGGGGAGCTGTTTTTT
TRBD2	TRBV6-2/TRBV6-3	TRBJ2-7	many	CASISASGSSYEQYF	TGTGCCAGCATCTCGGCTAGCGGGAGCTCCTACGAGCAGTACTTC
NA	TRBV7-3	TRBJ2-7	many	CASSTYQGSEQYF	TGTGCCAGCAGCACGTACCAGGGGAGCGAGCAGTACTTC
TRBD1	TRBV12-3/TRBV12-4	TRBJ1-5	many	CASSRGQGNQPQHF	TGTGCCAGCAGTCGGGGACAGGGAAATCAGCCCCAGCATTTT
NA	TRBV4-3	TRBJ2-7	few	CASSQDPGVSSYEQYF	TGCGCCAGCAGCCAAGATCCGGGAGTGAGCTCCTACGAGCAGTACTTC
NA	TRBV6-1	TRBJ2-7	many	CASSEQRVYEQYF	TGTGCCAGCAGTGAACAGCGGGTCTACGAGCAGTACTTC
TRBD2	TRBV29-1	TRBJ2-7	many	CSVTPSGRSSYEQYF	TGCAGCGTTACTCCTAGCGGGAGGAGCTCCTACGAGCAGTACTTC
NA	TRBV6-5	TRBJ2-7	many	CASSYLPSSYEQYF	TGTGCCAGCAGTTATCTGCCAAGTTCCTACGAGCAGTACTTC
TRBD2	TRBV6-2/TRBV6-3	TRBJ2-2	many	CASKVAGGPSGELFF	TGTGCCAGCAAGGTAGCGGGAGGACCTTCCGGGGAGCTGTTTTTT
NA	TRBV19	TRBJ2-7	many	CASSIAGENYEQYF	TGTGCCAGTAGTATAGCGGGAGAGAACTACGAGCAGTACTTC
TRBD1	TRBV5-1	TRBJ1-1	many	CASSLALTGMNTEAFF	TGCGCCAGCAGCTTGGCCTTGACAGGGATGAACACTGAAGCTTTCTTT
NA	TRBV28	TRBJ1-1	many	CASSTQHQRVTEAFF	TGTGCCAGCAGCACCCAACACCAGCGAGTCACTGAAGCTTTCTTT
TRBD1	TRBV20-1	TRBJ1-3	many	CSAEPGQVDRSSGNTIYF	TGCAGTGCGGAACCGGGACAGGTTGACCGAAGCTCTGGAAACACCATATATTTT
TRBD2	TRBV2	TRBJ2-2	many	CASSGLAGFDGELFF	TGTGCCAGCAGCGGACTAGCGGGATTCGACGGGGAGCTGTTTTTT
TRBD2	TRBV12-3/TRBV12-4	TRBJ2-1	many	CASSLKGAGSYNEQFF	TGTGCCAGCAGCTTAAAGGGAGCGGGATCTTACAATGAGCAGTTCTTC
NA	TRBV4-3	TRBJ2-2	few	CASSQAVTSASGGELFF	TGCGCCAGCAGCCAAGCGGTCACTAGTGCGTCTGGCGGGGAGCTGTTTTTT
NA	TRBV7-2	TRBJ2-7	few	CASSLGRQNYEQYF	TGTGCCAGCAGCTTGGGCAGGCAAAACTACGAGCAGTACTTC
NA	TRBV2	TRBJ2-7	many	CATRTVSYEQYF	TGTGCCACCCGGACAGTATCCTACGAGCAGTACTTC
TRBD1	TRBV20-1	TRBJ2-2	few	CSARGTGMNTGELFF	TGCAGTGCTAGAGGGACAGGGATGAACACCGGGGAGCTGTTTTTT
TRBD1	TRBV29-1	TRBJ1-2	few	CSVRQGENYGYTF	TGCAGCGTTCGACAGGGGGAGAACTATGGCTACACCTTC